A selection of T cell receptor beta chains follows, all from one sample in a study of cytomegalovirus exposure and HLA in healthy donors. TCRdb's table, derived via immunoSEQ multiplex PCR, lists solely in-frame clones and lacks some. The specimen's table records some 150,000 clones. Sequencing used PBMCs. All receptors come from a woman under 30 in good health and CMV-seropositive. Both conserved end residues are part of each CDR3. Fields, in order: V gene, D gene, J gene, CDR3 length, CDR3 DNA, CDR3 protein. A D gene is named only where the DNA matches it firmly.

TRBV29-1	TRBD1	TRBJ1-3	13	TGCAGCGTTGCCGACAGGGCTGGAAACACCATATATTTT	CSVADRAGNTIYF
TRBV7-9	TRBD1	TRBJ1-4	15	TGTGCCAGCAGCTCCTACGGGACAGGGCATGAAAAACTGTTTTTT	CASSSYGTGHEKLFF
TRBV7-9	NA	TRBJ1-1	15	TGTGCCAGCAGCCCACAGGGTTTTATGAACACTGAAGCTTTCTTT	CASSPQGFMNTEAFF
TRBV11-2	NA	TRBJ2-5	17	TGTGCCAGCAGCGACCGCCTGGGACTTCTGGTCCAAGAGACCCAGTACTTC	CASSDRLGLLVQETQYF
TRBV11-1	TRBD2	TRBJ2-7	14	TGTGCCAGCAGCTTCCAAGGACTAGCGGTTGAGCAGTACTTC	CASSFQGLAVEQYF
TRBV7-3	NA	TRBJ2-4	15	TGTGCCAGCAGCCCATGGGGAGGAACCAAAAACATTCAGTACTTC	CASSPWGGTKNIQYF
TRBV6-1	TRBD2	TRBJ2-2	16	TGTGCCAGCAGTGAACTAGCGGGAGTCGGCACCGGGGAGCTGTTTTTT	CASSELAGVGTGELFF
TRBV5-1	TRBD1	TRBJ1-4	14	TGCGCCAGCAGCCGGAGGACAGGGGTTGAAAAACTGTTTTTT	CASSRRTGVEKLFF
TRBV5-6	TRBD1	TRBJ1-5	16	TGTGCCAGCAGCGCCGGACAGGGAGGAGGTAATCAGCCCCAGCATTTT	CASSAGQGGGNQPQHF
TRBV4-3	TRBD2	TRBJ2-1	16	TGCGCCAGCAGCCAGGGGAGCGGGGGGGCCTACAATGAGCAGTTCTTC	CASSQGSGGAYNEQFF
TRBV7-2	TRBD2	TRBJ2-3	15	TGTGCCAGCAGCTTGGCGGGAGGGCGGGCAGATACGCAGTATTTT	CASSLAGGRADTQYF
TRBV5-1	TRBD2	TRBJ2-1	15	TGCGCCAGCAGGCCCGGGACTAGCGGGGGCCCAGAGCAGTTCTTC	CASRPGTSGGPEQFF
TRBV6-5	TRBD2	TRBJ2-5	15	TGTGCCAGCTCCCCCCTAGCGGGAGCCAGGGAGACCCAGTACTTC	CASSPLAGARETQYF
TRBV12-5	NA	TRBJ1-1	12	TGTGCTAGTGGGTCTCTTAACACTGAAGCTTTCTTT	CASGSLNTEAFF
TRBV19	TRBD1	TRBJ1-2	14	TGTGCCAGTAGACCTCCGGGACAGGGCGGTGGCTACACCTTC	CASRPPGQGGGYTF
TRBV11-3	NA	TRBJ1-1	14	TGTGCCAGCAGCTTAGATCTAAAGAACACTGAAGCTTTCTTT	CASSLDLKNTEAFF
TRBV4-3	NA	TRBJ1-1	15	TGCGCCAGCAGCCAAGAGAGATCCTTGAACACTGAAGCTTTCTTT	CASSQERSLNTEAFF
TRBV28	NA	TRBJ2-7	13	TGTGCCAGCAGCCTTACAGAATCCTACGAGCAGTACTTC	CASSLTESYEQYF
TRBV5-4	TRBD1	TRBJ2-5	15	TGTGCCAGCAGCGGGGGGGGACAGGGCGTCGAGATCCAGTACTTC	CASSGGGQGVEIQYF
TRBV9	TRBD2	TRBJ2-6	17	TGTGCCAGCAGAGTGGGACTAGACAGCTCTGGGGCCAACGTCCTGACTTTC	CASRVGLDSSGANVLTF
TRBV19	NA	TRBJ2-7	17	TGTGCCAGTAGTATTGTTCGCGGGGGCAAAAGCTCCTACGAGCAGTACTTC	CASSIVRGGKSSYEQYF
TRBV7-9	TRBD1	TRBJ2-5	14	TGTGCCAGCAGCTTAAAAGGGGGACAGGGACCCCAGTACTTC	CASSLKGGQGPQYF
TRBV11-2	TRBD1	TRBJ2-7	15	TGTGCCAGCAGCTTAGGTAGGACAGGGGCATACGAGCAGTACTTC	CASSLGRTGAYEQYF
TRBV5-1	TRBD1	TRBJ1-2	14	TGCGCCAGCAGCTTCAGACAGGGGGGTTATGGCTACACCTTC	CASSFRQGGYGYTF
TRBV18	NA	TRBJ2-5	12	TGTGCCAGCTCACCCTACCAAGAGACCCAGTACTTC	CASSPYQETQYF
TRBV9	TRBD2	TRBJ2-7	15	TGTGCCAGCAGCCCCGGACTAGCGGGAGGAGCCGAGCAGTACTTC	CASSPGLAGGAEQYF
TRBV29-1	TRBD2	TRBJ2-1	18	TGCAGCTTCCATACTAGCGGGGGGGCAAAACTCTCCTACAATGAGCAGTTCTTC	CSFHTSGGAKLSYNEQFF
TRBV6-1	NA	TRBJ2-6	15	TGTGCCGGGTCGACCGGGAGCTCTGGGGCCAACGTCCTGACTTTC	CAGSTGSSGANVLTF
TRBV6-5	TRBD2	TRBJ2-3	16	TGTGCCAGCAGTTACCGACTAGCGGGAGGGCCTGATACGCAGTATTTT	CASSYRLAGGPDTQYF
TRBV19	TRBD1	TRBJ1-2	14	TGTGCCAGTAGTATAAGGGACAGAAACTATGGCTACACCTTC	CASSIRDRNYGYTF
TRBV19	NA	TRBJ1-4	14	TGTGCCAGTAGTATAGATGGCAGTATAACAAAACTGTTTTTT	CASSIDGSITKLFF
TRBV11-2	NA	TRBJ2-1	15	TGTGCCAGCAGGTCAGAAGGACAATCCTACAATGAGCAGTTCTTC	CASRSEGQSYNEQFF
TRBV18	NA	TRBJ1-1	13	TGTGCCAGCTCACCACGGAGGAACACTGAAGCTTTCTTT	CASSPRRNTEAFF
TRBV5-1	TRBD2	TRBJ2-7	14	TGCGCCAGCAGCATTTCTAGCGGGGGTAACGAGCAGTACTTC	CASSISSGGNEQYF
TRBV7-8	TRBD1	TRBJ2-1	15	TGTGCCAGCAGCCGGGACAGGGGCTCCTACAATGAGCAGTTCTTC	CASSRDRGSYNEQFF
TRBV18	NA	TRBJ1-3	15	TGTGCCAGCTCACCACCGCGGCCTGAGGGAGACACCATATATTTT	CASSPPRPEGDTIYF
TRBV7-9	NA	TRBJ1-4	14	TGTGCCAGCAGTCCAACACGGGCTAATGAAAAACTGTTTTTT	CASSPTRANEKLFF
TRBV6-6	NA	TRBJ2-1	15	TGTGCCAGCAGTTATTCGCGACTAGGGTACAATGAGCAGTTCTTC	CASSYSRLGYNEQFF
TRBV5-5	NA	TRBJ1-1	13	TGTGCCAGCAGCTTGCCGGACATGCTAAATACTTTCTTT	CASSLPDMLNTFF
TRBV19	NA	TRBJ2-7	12	TGTGCCAGTAGTTCAGGGGAAAACGAGCAGTACTTC	CASSSGENEQYF
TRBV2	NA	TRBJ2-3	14	TGTGCCAGCAGCGGCGGGCAGGTCACAGATACGCAGTATTTT	CASSGGQVTDTQYF
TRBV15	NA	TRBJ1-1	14	TGTGCCACCAGCAGAGGTATGAGTAACACTGAAGCTTTCTTT	CATSRGMSNTEAFF
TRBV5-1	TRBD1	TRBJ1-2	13	TGCGCCAGCAGCCTGGGACAGGGCGGAGGCTACACCTTC	CASSLGQGGGYTF
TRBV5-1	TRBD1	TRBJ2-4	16	TGCGCCAGCAGCTTGGAAGGGGGCGGCTGGGAAAACATTCAGTACTTC	CASSLEGGGWENIQYF
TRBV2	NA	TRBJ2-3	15	TGTGCCAGCAGTGAATATGTCAGGTCCACAGATACGCAGTATTTT	CASSEYVRSTDTQYF
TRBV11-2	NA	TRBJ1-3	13	TGTGCCAGCAGCTTGGCAGGGGCGGACACCATATATTTT	CASSLAGADTIYF